The 27 T cell receptor beta chains in this list originate from one sample, sequenced in a study of blood T cell repertoires in COVID-19. Clones were read by immunoSEQ multiplex PCR, and TCRdb kept only the in-frame ones, dropping some. The sample carries about 24,000 clones, approximately 89% recorded once. The sample taken for sequencing was peripheral blood. Receptors originate from a human donor in a cohort sampled during active COVID-19.

CDR3: CASSLRAGTGGLSYGYTF. For the CDR3, the DNA is TGTGCCAGCTCCTTGAGGGCCGGGACAGGGGGCTTGAGCTATGGCTACACCTTC. V is TRBV27 and J is TRBJ1-2; 12 bases agree with TRBD1. J lost 4 bases, V lost 8 bases, and 17 bases had no gene match. Germline V gene lookup returns CDR1 MNHEY and CDR2 SMNVEV (reference sequence). The CDR3 extends over 18 amino acids.

The chain recombines TRBV2 with TRBJ2-3; 8 bases match TRBD1. CDR3 size: 14 residues. Germline CDR1 and CDR2: SNHLY and FYNNEI. The V gene end was trimmed by 4 bases and the J gene end by 5 bases; junction bases not matched to a gene: 5. CDR3 nucleotides: TGTGCCAGCAGTGGACAGGGGTTCAGAGATACGCAGTATTTT. This codes for CASSGQGFRDTQYF.

In its sample, this clone was seen a few times. The rearrangement links TRBV6-2 or TRBV6-3 to TRBJ1-1; 7 bases map to TRBD1. V gave up 4 bases and J gave up 1 base; unmatched junction bases: 0. The CDR3 covers 13 residues. Germline CDR1 reads MNHEY; CDR2 reads SVGEGT. The CDR3 sequence: CASSWTGNTEAFF. CDR3 nucleotide sequence: TGTGCCAGCAGTTGGACAGGGAACACTGAAGCTTTCTTT.

Only one count was recorded for this clone. V and J are TRBV4-3 and TRBJ2-3; possibly TRBD2 for D (5 bases). Germline V CDR1 and CDR2: LGHNA, YSLEER. The V and J ends lost 1 base and 2 bases respectively, with 16 bases between them. The CDR3 is 17 residues long. CDR3 DNA sequence: TGCGCCAGCAGCCAAGCCCTGGGAGCGGATAACACAGATACGCAGTATTTT. Translating it yields CASSQALGADNTDTQYF.

The chain uses TRBV2 and TRBJ2-2; 12 bases agree with TRBD2. The germline gives CDR1 SNHLY, CDR2 FYNNEI. After removal of 8 bases from V and 6 bases from J, the junction contained 4 bases not matched to a gene. There are 14 residues in the CDR3. CDR3: CASQGLAGAGELFF. For the CDR3, the DNA is TGTGCCAGCCAGGGACTAGCGGGCGCCGGGGAGCTGTTTTTT. Full variable domain (outside the CDR3, taken from reference TRBV2 and TRBJ2-2): EPEVTQTPSHQVTQMGQEVILRCVPISNHLYFYWYRQILGQKVEFLVSFYNNEISEKSEIFDDQFSVERPDGSNFTLKIRSTKLEDSAMYFCASQGLAGAGELFFGEGSRLTVL.

The J gene is TRBJ1-1, the V gene TRBV15, with 8 bases lining up with TRBD1. After removal of 5 bases from V and 7 bases from J, the junction contained 3 bases not matched to a gene. The germline V gene has CDR1 LNHNV and CDR2 YYDKDF (reference sequence). This CDR3 region has 12 residues. The CDR3 DNA sequence: TGTGCCACCAGCCGGGACAGGTTTGAAGCTTTCTTT. Translated, it gives CATSRDRFEAFF.

In its sample, this clone was seen a few times. The chain joins TRBV6-5 to TRBJ1-2; 7 nucleotides align to TRBD1. Germline-derived CDR1 and CDR2 are MNHEY and SVGAGI. The CDR3 loop spans 16 amino acids. V lost 0 bases, J lost 8 bases, and 12 bases stayed unmatched. As DNA, the CDR3 is TGTGCCAGCAGTTACTCAGGAGGGGGCCCCTCCGGGGGCTACACCTTC. This sequence encodes CASSYSGGGPSGGYTF.

This rearrangement joins TRBV30 to TRBJ2-5; D is perhaps TRBD1 (6 bases). The CDR3 covers 14 residues. V lost 2 bases and J lost 1, with 11 bases in between. Germline-derived CDR1 and CDR2 are GTSNPN and SVGIG (reference sequence). The CDR3 DNA reads as TGTGCCTGGAGTAATGACAGGTTCCAAGAGACCCAGTACTTC. Encoded protein: CAWSNDRFQETQYF.

The J gene is TRBJ2-1, the V gene TRBV4-1, with 11 nucleotides matching TRBD2. J gave up 5 bases and V 1 base, and 4 bases lay outside the gene matches. Germline values: CDR1 MGHRA, CDR2 YSYEKL. CDR3 size: 16 residues. DNA for the CDR3: TGCGCCAGCAGCCAAGTAGCGGGGGGGCTGGACAATGAGCAGTTCTTC. Protein product: CASSQVAGGLDNEQFF.

The chain combines TRBV11-2 with TRBJ2-5; TRBD2 aligns across 9 bases. The CDR3 runs to 16 residues. Germline V gene lookup returns CDR1 SGHAT and CDR2 FQNNGV. The V and J ends lost 2 bases and 5 bases, in that order; junction bases with no gene match: 9. The CDR3 DNA reads TGTGCCAGCAGCTTAACTCCGGGACTAGCTAGGGAGACCCAGTACTTC. Translation gives CASSLTPGLARETQYF.

The chain is built from TRBV12-3 or TRBV12-4 and TRBJ1-1, with D perhaps matching TRBD1 (5 bases). V gave up 7 bases and J gave up 4 bases, with 10 bases separating them. The CDR3 has 12 amino acids. In DNA form, the CDR3 reads TGTGCCAGCACCCCCGGGGGCACTGAAGCTTTCTTT. Its translation: CASTPGGTEAFF.

V gene TRBV5-1 combines with J gene TRBJ2-1, with unresolved D. Trimming removed 4 bases from V and 5 bases from J, with 10 bases in between. Looked up from germline, CDR1 is SGHRS and CDR2 is YFSETQ. The CDR3 length is 13 residues. CDR3 region: CASSPDFHNEQFF. The CDR3 DNA reads TGCGCCAGCAGCCCCGACTTCCACAATGAGCAGTTCTTC. The entire variable domain, with the rest obtained from reference TRBV5-1 and TRBJ2-1, is as follows: KAGVTQTPRYLIKTRGQQVTLSCSPISGHRSVSWYQQTPGQGLQFLFEYFSETQRNKGNFPGRFSGRQFSNSRSEMNVSTLELGDSALYLCASSPDFHNEQFFGPGTRLTVL.

The V gene is TRBV9, the J gene TRBJ2-1, with 13 positions matching TRBD2. Germline values: CDR1 SGDLS, CDR2 YYNGEE. V lost 4 bases and J lost 0; bases outside the gene matches: 7. The CDR3 is 18 amino acids. CDR3 in DNA: TGTGCCAGCAGCCCGGGGACTAGCGGGATGAGCTCCTACAATGAGCAGTTCTTC. This sequence encodes CASSPGTSGMSSYNEQFF.

The chain combines TRBV7-9 with TRBJ2-7, with D tentatively TRBD2 (6 bases). Trimming removed 3 bases at V and 2 bases at J, with 11 bases between. CDR3 length equals 14 residues. Germline assignment: CDR1 SEHNR and CDR2 FQNEAQ (reference sequence). The CDR3 DNA sequence: TGTGCCAGCAGCTTGGGACTTCCCCCCTACGAGCAGTACTTC. Translating gives CASSLGLPPYEQYF.

The chain has TRBV10-2 and TRBJ2-2; D remains unclear. The V gene's germline CDR1 is WSHSY and CDR2 SAAADI. The CDR3 totals 14 residues. V gave up 3 bases and J gave up 1 base, with 6 bases separating them. For the CDR3, the DNA is TGCGCCAGCAGTGAAACACGGAACACCGGGGAGCTGTTTTTT. Translating gives CASSETRNTGELFF.

The rearrangement links TRBV18 to TRBJ2-1; D is uncertain. The ends were cut back, 6 bases at V and 0 bases at J, with 9 bases in the middle. The V gene's germline CDR1 is KGHSH and CDR2 LQKENI. The CDR3 spans 14 residues. The CDR3 reads CASSSPSSYNEQFF. CDR3 sequence (DNA): TGTGCCAGCTCCTCACCTAGCTCCTACAATGAGCAGTTCTTC.

This clone was detected once. The rearrangement uses TRBV2 and TRBJ2-1; tentatively, D is TRBD1 (6 bases). This CDR3 has 15 residues. Per the germline V gene, CDR1 is SNHLY and CDR2 is FYNNEI. V gave up 3 bases and J gave up 2 bases, with 11 bases separating them. The CDR3 loop reads CASSEPGVTYNEQFF. The DNA of the CDR3 is TGTGCCAGCAGTGAGCCAGGGGTAACCTACAATGAGCAGTTCTTC.

The rearrangement joins TRBV18 to TRBJ2-7; 11 bases are shared with TRBD1. The CDR3 is 15 amino acids. The germline CDR1 and CDR2 sequences are KGHSH and LQKENI. With 6 bases clipped from V and 6 bases from J, the junction kept 10 bases outside the gene matches. The CDR3 coding sequence is TGTGCCAGCTCGCTCCAGGGGACAGGGGGACCCGAGCAGTACTTC. It translates to CASSLQGTGGPEQYF.

The rearrangement uses TRBV5-6 and TRBJ2-1, with 15 positions matching TRBD2. The junction had 2 bases not matched to a gene; V was cut back by 1 base and J by 6 bases. The CDR3 covers 16 residues. Germline CDR1 and CDR2: SGHDT and YYEEEE. The CDR3 DNA reads TGTGCCAGCAGCTTGACGGGACTAGCGGGAGGCAATGAGCAGTTCTTC. Protein: CASSLTGLAGGNEQFF. Full variable domain (missing parts from reference TRBV5-6 and TRBJ2-1): DAGVTQSPTHLIKTRGQQVTLRCSPKSGHDTVSWYQQALGQGPQFIFQYYEEEERQRGNFPDRFSGHQFPNYSSELNVNALLLGDSALYLCASSLTGLAGGNEQFFGPGTRLTVL.

This clone is a singleton in its sample. The chain combines TRBV6-6 with TRBJ2-7; the D is unclear. The CDR3 is made up of 13 amino acids. Germline CDR1 MNHNY, CDR2 SVGAGI (reference sequence). Trimming shortened V by 3 bases and J by 4 bases, and 10 bases separated the two germline ends. DNA for the CDR3: TGTGCCAGCAGTTATTCCGACAAATACGAGCAGTACTTC. Protein sequence: CASSYSDKYEQYF.

This chain links TRBV27 with TRBJ1-6; 9 bases line up with TRBD1. This CDR3 comprises 18 residues. CDR1 is MNHEY and CDR2 is SMNVEV in the germline V gene (reference sequence). V lost 0 bases and J lost 3; bases outside the gene matches: 6. The CDR3 coding sequence is TGTGCCAGCAGTTTATCAAAGGGACAGGGTTTCTATAATTCACCCCTCCACTTT. Amino acids: CASSLSKGQGFYNSPLHF.

The chain links TRBV7-2 to TRBJ1-5; the D is unclear. V lost 1 base and J 5 bases, leaving 6 bases between the germline ends. Germline CDR1 is SGHTA and CDR2 is FQGNSA. The length of the CDR3 is 13 residues. The CDR3 region is CASSLGPDQPQHF. The CDR3 DNA reads as TGTGCCAGCAGCTTAGGTCCAGATCAGCCCCAGCATTTT.

The rearrangement uses TRBV6-5 and TRBJ1-5; no definite D call. The CDR3 consists of 13 residues. Between the trimmed V and J ends, which lost 0 bases and 9 bases, there was a span of 9 bases. Per the germline V gene, CDR1 is MNHEY and CDR2 is SVGAGI. CDR3 in amino acids: CASSYSEVAPQHF. Written as DNA, the CDR3 is TGTGCCAGCAGTTACTCAGAGGTCGCGCCCCAGCATTTT.

This clone appeared a single time. The V and J genes are TRBV7-2 and TRBJ2-3; D not resolved. The CDR3 is made up of 15 amino acids. The germline CDR1 and CDR2 sequences are SGHTA and FQGNSA. The V gene lost 5 bases and the J gene lost 0 bases, with 12 bases spanning the gap. The CDR3 region is CASSAASTSTDTQYF. CDR3 coding DNA: TGTGCCAGCAGCGCGGCCAGCACTAGCACAGATACGCAGTATTTT.

The chain is built from TRBV28 and TRBJ2-5; the match to TRBD1 covers 9 bases. The V segment lost 6 bases and the J segment 5 bases; nucleotides outside the gene matches: 4. The CDR3 has 13 amino acids. Germline V gene data show CDR1 as MDHEN and CDR2 as SYDVKM. CDR3 sequence: CASSTGGRETQYF. The CDR3, as DNA: TGTGCCAGCAGCACAGGGGGCCGGGAGACCCAGTACTTC.

The gene calls are TRBV7-7 and TRBJ2-2, with a possible D match to TRBD2 (6 bases). V lost 0 bases and J lost 3, with 11 bases in between. The CDR3 loop spans 16 amino acids. From germline, CDR1 is SSHAT and CDR2 FNYEAQ (reference sequence). The CDR3: CASSLASGGYTGELFF. The DNA of the CDR3 is TGTGCCAGCAGCTTAGCCTCCGGGGGTTACACCGGGGAGCTGTTTTTT.

This chain links TRBV7-9 with TRBJ1-4, with a weak D call TRBD1 (6 bases). This CDR3 region has 15 residues. Trimming shortened V by 2 bases and J by 8 bases, and 15 bases separated the two germline ends. Germline V gives CDR1 SEHNR, CDR2 FQNEAQ (reference sequence). CDR3 nucleotide sequence: TGTGCCAGCAGCTTATTTGGGACACCCCAAGAAAAACTGTTTTTT. The encoded protein is CASSLFGTPQEKLFF.